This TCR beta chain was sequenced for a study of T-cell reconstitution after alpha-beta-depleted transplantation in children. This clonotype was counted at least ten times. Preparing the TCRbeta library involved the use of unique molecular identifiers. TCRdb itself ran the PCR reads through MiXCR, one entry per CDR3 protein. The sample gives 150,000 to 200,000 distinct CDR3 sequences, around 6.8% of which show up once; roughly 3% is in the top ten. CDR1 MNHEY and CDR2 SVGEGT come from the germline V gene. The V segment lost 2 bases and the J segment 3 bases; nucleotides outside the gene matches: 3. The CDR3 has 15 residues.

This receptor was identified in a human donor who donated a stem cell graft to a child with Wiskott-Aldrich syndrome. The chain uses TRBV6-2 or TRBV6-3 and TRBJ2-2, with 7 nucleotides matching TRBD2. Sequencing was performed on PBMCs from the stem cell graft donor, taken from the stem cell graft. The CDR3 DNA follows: TGTGCCAGCAGTTACATTGCGGGGGACACCGGGGAGCTGTTTTTT. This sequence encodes CASSYIAGDTGELFF.